Listed below are T cell receptor beta chains from one sample, sequenced in a study of shared clonotypes between healthy human individuals. Data came from immunoSEQ multiplex PCR; TCRdb stores just in-frame clones and leaves some out. Of some 2,000,000 clones listed, around 95% are singletons. The sequencing input was naive CD4+ T cells sorted from blood. The receptors here all came from a man aged 18 to 30 in good health. The CDR3 runs from the conserved cysteine through the conserved F or W. The D gene is left open where the match is weak. Clone size is shown for a subset of rows, as once, few, many or a class of expanded clone.

>TRBD1|TRBJ1-4|.|TRBV4-1
CASSRRQGATRTNEKLFF
TGCGCCAGCAGCCGCCGACAGGGGGCTACGCGGACTAATGAAAAACTGTTTTTT
>.|TRBJ1-1|.|TRBV28
CASSSASSGNTEAFF
TGTGCCAGCAGTTCCGCCTCTTCAGGGAACACTGAAGCTTTCTTT
>TRBD1|TRBJ1-1|.|TRBV19
CASSGDRGATEAFF
TGTGCCAGTAGCGGCGACAGGGGCGCCACTGAAGCTTTCTTT
>.|TRBJ1-2|.|TRBV7-2
CASSGRGYGYTF
TGTGCCAGCAGCGGCAGGGGTTATGGCTACACCTTC
>TRBD1|TRBJ2-3|.|TRBV10-3
CAISPRQGSWTDTQYF
TGTGCCATCAGTCCCAGACAGGGCAGTTGGACAGATACGCAGTATTTT
>.|TRBJ2-5|once|TRBV19
CASSDLLETQYF
TGTGCCAGTAGTGACCTGTTGGAGACCCAGTACTTC
>.|TRBJ2-3|.|TRBV7-9
CASSLPGGTDTQYF
TGTGCCAGCAGCCTACCGGGCGGCACAGATACGCAGTATTTT
>.|TRBJ2-2|.|TRBV25-1
CASSGTRRGNTGELFF
TGTGCCAGCAGTGGTACTAGGCGGGGAAACACCGGGGAGCTGTTTTTT
>TRBD1|TRBJ1-4|.|TRBV29-1
CSVTGQGGEKLFF
TGCAGCGTTACCGGACAGGGCGGAGAAAAACTGTTTTTT
>TRBD1|TRBJ2-6|many|TRBV5-1
CASSSTGQNTGANVLTF
TGCGCCAGCAGCTCAACGGGACAGAATACTGGGGCCAACGTCCTGACTTTC
>.|TRBJ2-5|.|TRBV7-2
CASSTRTGRGETQYF
TGTGCCAGCAGCACAAGGACGGGGCGGGGAGAGACCCAGTACTTC
>.|TRBJ2-5|.|TRBV7-7
CASSLFGTNRQETQYF
TGTGCTAGCAGCTTATTCGGGACCAACCGTCAAGAGACCCAGTACTTC
>TRBD2|TRBJ2-7|.|TRBV5-4
CASSRRTPGTSNEQYF
TGTGCCAGCAGCCGTAGAACTCCCGGGACTAGCAACGAGCAGTACTTC
>.|TRBJ1-2|.|TRBV19
CASSIQLNYGYTF
TGTGCCAGTAGTATCCAGTTGAACTATGGCTACACCTTC
>.|TRBJ2-4|.|TRBV5-4
CASSLDASKNIQYF
TGTGCCAGCAGCTTGGACGCGTCCAAAAACATTCAGTACTTC
>.|TRBJ1-2|.|TRBV6-6
CASSYSPNYGYTF
TGTGCCAGCAGTTACTCTCCTAACTATGGCTACACCTTC
>.|TRBJ2-7|.|TRBV4-1
CASSQDRNRREQYF
TGCGCCAGCAGCCAAGATCGGAATAGGCGGGAGCAGTACTTC
>.|TRBJ1-4|.|TRBV11-2
CASSLEGHRSNEKLFF
TGTGCCAGCAGCTTAGAGGGGCACAGATCTAATGAAAAACTGTTTTTT
>TRBD1|TRBJ2-5|.|TRBV7-2
CASSLVFGTAQETQYF
TGTGCCAGCAGCTTAGTCTTCGGGACAGCCCAAGAGACCCAGTACTTC
>.|TRBJ2-2|.|TRBV6-1
CASSSRQAGSGELFF
TGTGCCAGCTCTAGTCGACAGGCCGGATCCGGGGAGCTGTTTTTT
>.|TRBJ1-2|.|TRBV5-1
CASSAHNNYGYTF
TGCGCCAGCAGCGCTCACAATAACTATGGCTACACCTTC
>TRBD1|TRBJ1-2|.|TRBV18
CASSTGTGANYGYTF
TGTGCCAGCTCAACCGGGACAGGGGCTAACTATGGCTACACCTTC
>.|TRBJ1-2|.|TRBV29-1
CSVEAWGAYGYTF
TGCAGCGTTGAGGCATGGGGGGCTTATGGCTACACCTTC
>.|TRBJ1-3|.|TRBV30
CAWSWGLMNSGNTIYF
TGTGCCTGGAGTTGGGGACTCATGAACTCTGGAAACACCATATATTTT
>.|TRBJ1-3|.|TRBV4-1
CASSQLGPTGNTIYF
TGCGCCAGCAGCCAACTCGGACCTACTGGAAACACCATATATTTT